This T cell receptor (beta chain) was recovered during a study of T-cell memory formation after mild COVID-19. Turning to the study itself: Largely, TCR clusters stayed within a single donor. Broader study findings: Cross-reactive memory seemingly joined, as some responding clones were found in pre-infection memory. CD4+ clones that contracted lay mainly in CM and EM; CD8+ ones lay in EMRA.

Researchers used 5'RACE with constant-segment primers to make TCR alpha and TCR beta cDNA libraries that carry sample barcodes and UMIs. TCRdb processed the 5' RACE reads anew with MiXCR; each CDR3 protein has one entry. This table holds roughly 410,000 distinct CDR3 sequences, roughly 24% found once. This CDR3 spans 14 amino acids. The V end lost 5 bases, the J end lost 3 bases, and 14 bases lay between the germline ends. Germline CDR1 and CDR2: SGHTA and FQGNSA. This clonotype was observed a few times. Its antigen is still unknown. The receptor was isolated from an adult woman who had mild COVID-19 (a few samples of this study predate the infection). Cell type and time point are not known. The chain has TRBV7-2 and TRBJ2-7; D gene uncertain. The sample comprised PBMCs or a T cell subset sorted from them (not recorded which). The CDR3 sequence is CASSPGVSNYEQYF. Written as DNA, the CDR3 is TGTGCCAGCAGCCCTGGCGTTTCGAACTACGAGCAGTACTTC.